What follows are 5 T cell receptor beta chains derived from one specimen sequenced in a study of CD8+ T cells in alopecia areata. Reverse transcription of extracted RNA yielded cDNA, which provided the sequencing template. Assay used: immunoSEQ multiplex PCR; TCRdb lists only in-frame clones, some missing. The sample consists of some 170,000 clones, roughly 59% of them appearing once. Sequenced here: CD4+ T cells sorted from blood, sampled at week 0. The receptors come from a human donor with alopecia areata.

This chain connects TRBV4-3 to TRBJ2-3, with 12 nucleotides matching TRBD2. After removal of 5 bases from V and 2 bases from J, the junction contained 14 bases not matched to a gene. CDR3 length: 19 amino acids. The germline V gene has CDR1 LGHNA and CDR2 YSLEER. The CDR3 DNA is TGCGCCAGCAGCAAAACGCAGGGTGGACTAGCGGGATACACAGATACGCAGTATTTT. Translating gives CASSKTQGGLAGYTDTQYF.

DNA of the CDR3: TGTGCCTGGAGCGAGCCTAACACCGGGGAGCTGTTTTTT. Encoded protein: CAWSEPNTGELFF. This chain joins TRBV30 and TRBJ2-2; D not certain. Germline loops: CDR1 GTSNPN, CDR2 SVGIG (reference sequence). This CDR3 is built from 13 residues. Trimming took off 3 bases at V and 2 bases at J, with 7 bases between the two ends.

The V and J genes are TRBV5-1 and TRBJ2-5, with TRBD1 as a possible D gene (6 bases). There are 14 residues in the CDR3. The germline CDR1 and CDR2 sequences are SGHRS and YFSETQ. The V end lost 0 bases, the J end lost 1 base, and 7 bases lay between the germline ends. The CDR3 spells CASSLGTAQETQYF. CDR3 coding DNA: TGCGCCAGCAGCTTGGGGACAGCCCAAGAGACCCAGTACTTC.

V gene TRBV15 combines with J gene TRBJ1-6; the match to TRBD1 covers 9 bases. Trimming removed 4 bases from V and 8 bases from J; junction bases left unmatched: 3. The CDR3 length is 14 residues. The germline gives CDR1 LNHNV, CDR2 YYDKDF (reference sequence). This chain's CDR3 is CATSIRTGDSPLHF. The CDR3 DNA reads TGTGCCACCAGCATCCGGACAGGGGATTCACCCCTCCACTTT.

This clone showed up just once. The chain employs TRBV27 and TRBJ1-1, with a possible D match to TRBD1 (5 bases). The CDR3 is made up of 14 amino acids. Germline V gives CDR1 MNHEY, CDR2 SMNVEV (reference sequence). V lost 3 bases and J 5 bases, leaving 13 bases between the germline ends. CDR3 coding DNA: TGTGCCAGCAGTTTGAGTCAAGGGGCTACTGAAGCTTTCTTT. Its protein product is CASSLSQGATEAFF.